This T cell receptor beta chain was captured in a study of preoperative IRX-2 immunotherapy in early breast cancer. Noted treatment: preoperative locoregional IRX-2 cytokine immunotherapy. The V and J ends lost 2 bases and 2 bases, in that order; junction bases with no gene match: 8. In germline, CDR1 is SGHNT, CDR2 YENEEA. The CDR3 runs 16 residues. Assay: immunoSEQ multiplex PCR; the TCRdb copy retains only in-frame clones and omits some. This table has approximately 38,000 clones, about four fifths appearing once. This sequence originates from a human donor with breast cancer. The sequencing here drew on lymph node tissue, taken after IRX-2 immunotherapy. The J gene is TRBJ2-5, the V gene TRBV11-3, with TRBD1 identical over 7 bases. The CDR3: CASSLYGTEKQETQYF. The CDR3 DNA reads TGTGCCAGCAGCTTATATGGGACAGAAAAACAAGAGACCCAGTACTTC.